This T cell receptor beta chain was retrieved from a study of blood T cell repertoires in COVID-19. Whole-study context: Samples taken during acute and convalescent COVID-19 were collected in the United States, Italy and Spain.

Study members were between about 18 and 100 years old and lived in some 22 US regions. Each participant's cohort was designated according to participant-reported clinical history. Using immunoSEQ multiplex PCR, the repertoire was profiled, and TCRdb retains in-frame clones only, with some absent. The sample records some 220,000 clones, around 89% being singletons. The germline CDR1 and CDR2 sequences are SGHVS and FNYEAQ. The CDR3 sequence is 15 residues long. V shed 5 bases and J shed 3 bases, with 15 bases lying between them. This clone was seen a single time. The specimen was PBMCs or T cells enriched from blood (not recorded which). The V and J genes are TRBV7-6 and TRBJ2-3; the D gene is possibly TRBD1 (6 bases). The receptor's source is a woman between 18 and 29 years old in a cohort exposed to, infected with or recovered from COVID-19 (not recorded which). The CDR3 DNA is TGTGCCAGCAGCCCTCGGTTGGGACAAACAGATACGCAGTATTTT. It encodes CASSPRLGQTDTQYF.